This TCR beta chain is drawn from a study of T cell repertoires in cytomegalovirus infection. The CDR3 sequence is 13 residues long. Germline CDR1 reads KGHSH; CDR2 reads LQKENI. With 0 bases removed from V and 6 bases from J, the gap between germline ends came to 8 bases. This clonotype was counted a few times. Its specificity is unknown. TCRdb ran MiXCR on the reads and lists one entry per CDR3 protein. The top ten clones hold approximately 13% of a sample with 800,000 to 950,000 distinct CDR3 sequences, 32% of them seen once. The specimen was cultured CD8+ T cells from PBMCs, collected from culture after CMV antigen stimulation. The sequence was obtained from a human donor in good health (CMV status not recorded). Some clones in this sample may be carry-over from other donors' samples. The chain is built from TRBV18 and TRBJ1-2, with D possibly being TRBD1 (5 bases). CDR3 bases: TGTGCCAGCTCACCACCAGGGGTAAATGGCTACACCTTC. As protein: CASSPPGVNGYTF.